These T cell receptor beta chains were read from a single sample in a study of radiotherapy plus CTLA-4 blockade in lung cancer. Data came from immunoSEQ multiplex PCR; TCRdb stores just in-frame clones and leaves some out. The table has 90,000 to 100,000 clones, about 70% seen once. Material: peripheral blood, obtained from a patient treated with radiotherapy plus ipilimumab. These receptors all stem from a human donor with non-small cell lung cancer who had a partial response to radiotherapy plus ipilimumab. Some clones in this sample may be carry-over from other donors' samples. Each CDR3 is given with its conserved first and last residue. Each record gives: V gene, clone size, D gene, CDR3 length, J gene, CDR3 protein, CDR3 DNA. D genes are given only for firm matches. The size of a clone is reported for some rows only, either as once, few or many, or as a class for expanded clones.

v_call: TRBV28
clone_size: NA
d_call: NA
cdr3_length: 12
j_call: TRBJ2-7
cdr3_aa: CASSLRLTEQYF
cdr3_nt: TGTGCCAGCAGTTTGAGGCTAACTGAGCAGTACTTC

v_call: TRBV9
clone_size: NA
d_call: TRBD1
cdr3_length: 13
j_call: TRBJ2-5
cdr3_aa: CASSVGQGETQYF
cdr3_nt: TGTGCCAGCAGCGTGGGACAGGGAGAGACCCAGTACTTC

v_call: TRBV28
clone_size: NA
d_call: TRBD1
cdr3_length: 12
j_call: TRBJ1-4
cdr3_aa: CAIGQGNEKLFF
cdr3_nt: TGTGCCATTGGACAGGGTAATGAAAAACTGTTTTTT

v_call: TRBV9
clone_size: NA
d_call: TRBD2
cdr3_length: 16
j_call: TRBJ2-2
cdr3_aa: CASSPRLARNTGELFF
cdr3_nt: TGTGCCAGCAGCCCCCGACTAGCGCGCAACACCGGGGAGCTGTTTTTT

v_call: TRBV5-5
clone_size: NA
d_call: NA
cdr3_length: 15
j_call: TRBJ2-5
cdr3_aa: CASSTLLLAEETQYF
cdr3_nt: TGTGCCAGCAGCACCCTGCTCCTAGCAGAAGAGACCCAGTACTTC

v_call: TRBV30
clone_size: NA
d_call: NA
cdr3_length: 15
j_call: TRBJ1-1
cdr3_aa: CAWKIPGVMNTEAFF
cdr3_nt: TGTGCCTGGAAGATTCCAGGGGTCATGAACACTGAAGCTTTCTTT

v_call: TRBV6-5
clone_size: NA
d_call: NA
cdr3_length: 14
j_call: TRBJ2-5
cdr3_aa: CASSYSPGKKTQYF
cdr3_nt: TGTGCCAGCAGTTACTCTCCCGGGAAAAAGACCCAGTACTTC

v_call: TRBV30
clone_size: few
d_call: TRBD2
cdr3_length: 13
j_call: TRBJ2-1
cdr3_aa: CAWTSGFYNEQFF
cdr3_nt: TGTGCCTGGACTAGCGGGTTTTACAATGAGCAGTTCTTC

v_call: TRBV5-1
clone_size: NA
d_call: TRBD1
cdr3_length: 14
j_call: TRBJ2-5
cdr3_aa: CASSPNRDRGDQYF
cdr3_nt: TGCGCCAGCAGTCCCAACCGGGACAGGGGGGACCAGTACTTC

v_call: TRBV4-2
clone_size: NA
d_call: NA
cdr3_length: 17
j_call: TRBJ2-2
cdr3_aa: CASSQAGPASGTGELFF
cdr3_nt: TGTGCCAGCAGCCAAGCAGGGCCTGCTTCGGGCACCGGGGAGCTGTTTTTT

v_call: TRBV7-6
clone_size: NA
d_call: TRBD2
cdr3_length: 20
j_call: TRBJ2-3
cdr3_aa: CASSLTPGLAGDRNTDTQYF
cdr3_nt: TGTGCCAGCAGCTTAACCCCAGGACTAGCGGGGGATCGCAACACAGATACGCAGTATTTT

v_call: TRBV13
clone_size: NA
d_call: TRBD2
cdr3_length: 16
j_call: TRBJ2-1
cdr3_aa: CASSPTGGGAYNEQFF
cdr3_nt: TGTGCCAGCAGCCCTACGGGCGGGGGGGCCTACAATGAGCAGTTCTTC

v_call: TRBV28
clone_size: few
d_call: NA
cdr3_length: 14
j_call: TRBJ1-5
cdr3_aa: CASSFLAVGQPQHF
cdr3_nt: TGTGCCAGCAGTTTTCTAGCTGTCGGGCAGCCCCAGCATTTT

v_call: TRBV18
clone_size: NA
d_call: NA
cdr3_length: 15
j_call: TRBJ2-3
cdr3_aa: CASSPNRGLTDTQYF
cdr3_nt: TGTGCCAGCTCACCAAACAGGGGACTCACAGATACGCAGTATTTT

v_call: TRBV29-1
clone_size: NA
d_call: NA
cdr3_length: 12
j_call: TRBJ2-7
cdr3_aa: CSVAGINYEQYF
cdr3_nt: TGCAGCGTCGCCGGTATAAACTACGAGCAGTACTTC

v_call: TRBV5-1
clone_size: NA
d_call: TRBD2
cdr3_length: 18
j_call: TRBJ2-3
cdr3_aa: CASSPNSGTSGSTDTQYF
cdr3_nt: TGCGCCAGCAGCCCGAATTCCGGGACTAGCGGGAGCACAGATACGCAGTATTTT

v_call: TRBV19
clone_size: NA
d_call: NA
cdr3_length: 15
j_call: TRBJ1-2
cdr3_aa: CASTQSGSAGYGYTF
cdr3_nt: TGTGCCAGTACCCAGAGTGGGTCCGCGGGCTATGGCTACACCTTC

v_call: TRBV19
clone_size: NA
d_call: TRBD1
cdr3_length: 11
j_call: TRBJ1-1
cdr3_aa: CASSRQGEAFF
cdr3_nt: TGTGCCAGTAGTCGACAGGGAGAAGCTTTCTTT

v_call: TRBV5-1
clone_size: NA
d_call: NA
cdr3_length: 14
j_call: TRBJ2-5
cdr3_aa: CASSLAPPGETQYF
cdr3_nt: TGCGCCAGCAGCTTGGCCCCCCCGGGGGAGACCCAGTACTTC

v_call: TRBV4-2
clone_size: NA
d_call: TRBD1
cdr3_length: 14
j_call: TRBJ2-3
cdr3_aa: CASSRDRVTDTQYF
cdr3_nt: TGTGCCAGCAGCAGGGACAGGGTCACAGATACGCAGTATTTT

v_call: TRBV2
clone_size: once
d_call: NA
cdr3_length: 14
j_call: TRBJ2-2
cdr3_aa: CASSGQRSAGELFF
cdr3_nt: TGTGCCAGCAGCGGACAGAGGTCCGCCGGGGAGCTGTTTTTT

v_call: TRBV27
clone_size: few
d_call: NA
cdr3_length: 14
j_call: TRBJ2-2
cdr3_aa: CASSSTRDTGELFF
cdr3_nt: TGTGCCAGCAGTTCTACTAGAGACACCGGGGAGCTGTTTTTT

v_call: TRBV10-1
clone_size: NA
d_call: NA
cdr3_length: 14
j_call: TRBJ2-2
cdr3_aa: CAPGGACPTGELFF
cdr3_nt: TGCGCCCCCGGTGGGGCTTGCCCCACCGGGGAGCTGTTTTTT

v_call: TRBV19
clone_size: NA
d_call: TRBD2
cdr3_length: 16
j_call: TRBJ2-3
cdr3_aa: CASSAPASGGTDTQYF
cdr3_nt: TGTGCCAGTAGCGCCCCGGCTAGCGGGGGCACAGATACGCAGTATTTT

v_call: TRBV2
clone_size: NA
d_call: TRBD2
cdr3_length: 15
j_call: TRBJ2-2
cdr3_aa: CASRNLAGQAGELFF
cdr3_nt: TGTGCCAGCAGGAATCTAGCGGGCCAGGCCGGGGAGCTGTTTTTT

v_call: TRBV28
clone_size: once
d_call: TRBD1
cdr3_length: 12
j_call: TRBJ1-2
cdr3_aa: CASSGPGQSHTF
cdr3_nt: TGTGCCAGCAGTGGCCCGGGACAGAGCCACACCTTC

v_call: TRBV7-9
clone_size: NA
d_call: TRBD2
cdr3_length: 15
j_call: TRBJ2-3
cdr3_aa: CASSLGGRIKDTQYF
cdr3_nt: TGTGCCAGCAGCTTGGGCGGGAGGATTAAAGATACGCAGTATTTT

v_call: TRBV7-8
clone_size: NA
d_call: NA
cdr3_length: 17
j_call: TRBJ2-7
cdr3_aa: CASSLAKVGGRAYEQYF
cdr3_nt: TGTGCCAGCAGCTTAGCGAAAGTAGGTGGGAGAGCCTACGAGCAGTACTTC

v_call: TRBV7-9
clone_size: NA
d_call: TRBD1
cdr3_length: 14
j_call: TRBJ1-1
cdr3_aa: CASSLTGGYTEAFF
cdr3_nt: TGTGCCAGCAGCTTAACAGGGGGTTACACTGAAGCTTTCTTT

v_call: TRBV2
clone_size: large
d_call: TRBD2
cdr3_length: 15
j_call: TRBJ2-2
cdr3_aa: CASSSGLAQTGELFF
cdr3_nt: TGTGCCAGCAGTTCGGGACTAGCGCAGACCGGGGAGCTGTTTTTT

v_call: TRBV28
clone_size: NA
d_call: NA
cdr3_length: 15
j_call: TRBJ1-5
cdr3_aa: CASSALTGSGQPQHF
cdr3_nt: TGTGCCAGCAGCGCTCTTACAGGGTCGGGTCAGCCCCAGCATTTT

v_call: TRBV19
clone_size: NA
d_call: TRBD2
cdr3_length: 15
j_call: TRBJ2-2
cdr3_aa: CASSPGLVPVRELFF
cdr3_nt: TGTGCCAGTAGTCCCGGACTAGTACCGGTCCGGGAGCTGTTTTTT

v_call: TRBV7-3
clone_size: NA
d_call: NA
cdr3_length: 15
j_call: TRBJ2-1
cdr3_aa: CASSSSTGVYNEQFF
cdr3_nt: TGTGCCAGCAGCTCCTCTACCGGGGTATATAATGAGCAGTTCTTC

v_call: TRBV27
clone_size: few
d_call: NA
cdr3_length: 16
j_call: TRBJ1-5
cdr3_aa: CASSLRPTYSNQPQHF
cdr3_nt: TGTGCCAGCAGTTTAAGGCCGACATATAGCAATCAGCCCCAGCATTTT

v_call: TRBV30
clone_size: once
d_call: TRBD1
cdr3_length: 17
j_call: TRBJ1-2
cdr3_aa: CAWSDSTSGGSQYGYTF
cdr3_nt: TGTGCCTGGAGTGACTCTACCTCAGGGGGCTCTCAATATGGCTACACCTTC

v_call: TRBV6-1
clone_size: NA
d_call: TRBD1
cdr3_length: 13
j_call: TRBJ2-7
cdr3_aa: CASSQEQGGEQYF
cdr3_nt: TGTGCCAGCAGTCAAGAACAGGGGGGCGAGCAGTACTTC

v_call: TRBV5-1
clone_size: NA
d_call: TRBD2
cdr3_length: 16
j_call: TRBJ2-1
cdr3_aa: CASSPRPGLFDNEQFF
cdr3_nt: TGCGCCAGCAGTCCCAGGCCGGGACTATTCGACAATGAGCAGTTCTTC

v_call: TRBV6-1
clone_size: NA
d_call: NA
cdr3_length: 14
j_call: TRBJ1-5
cdr3_aa: CASSEETGWRPQHF
cdr3_nt: TGTGCCAGCAGTGAAGAGACAGGTTGGAGGCCCCAGCATTTT

v_call: TRBV27
clone_size: NA
d_call: NA
cdr3_length: 14
j_call: TRBJ1-5
cdr3_aa: CASSSQPFTTVQHF
cdr3_nt: TGTGCCAGCAGTTCCCAACCGTTTACTACGGTCCAGCATTTT

v_call: TRBV2
clone_size: NA
d_call: NA
cdr3_length: 13
j_call: TRBJ1-6
cdr3_aa: CASRGGGASPLHF
cdr3_nt: TGTGCCAGCAGGGGAGGGGGAGCCTCACCCCTCCACTTT

v_call: TRBV5-1
clone_size: NA
d_call: NA
cdr3_length: 15
j_call: TRBJ2-1
cdr3_aa: CASSFETVSYNEQFF
cdr3_nt: TGCGCCAGCAGCTTTGAAACAGTCTCCTACAATGAGCAGTTCTTC

v_call: TRBV12-1
clone_size: NA
d_call: NA
cdr3_length: 17
j_call: TRBJ2-6
cdr3_aa: CASSDRGLSPGANVLTF
cdr3_nt: TGTGCCAGCAGCGACAGGGGGCTCTCCCCTGGGGCCAACGTCCTGACTTTC